This TCR beta chain was profiled in a study of T cell repertoires in cytomegalovirus infection. Whole-study context: Public TCR beta signatures marked donors with CMV infection and the matching HLA.

A word on this clonotype: The antigen is unknown.

MiXCR, applied by TCRdb to the reads, yields one record per CDR3 protein. This table has approximately 590,000 distinct CDR3 sequences, 40% appearing once. The CDR3 extends over 17 amino acids. Germline assignment: CDR1 SGHAT and CDR2 FQNNGV. The V and J ends lost 6 bases and 8 bases, in that order; junction bases with no gene match: 16. This TCR was sampled from a human donor in good health (CMV status not recorded). Some clones in this sample may be carry-over from other donors' samples. The chain recombines TRBV11-2 with TRBJ2-1; 10 bases fit TRBD2. Material: cultured PBMCs, obtained from culture after CMV antigen stimulation. The CDR3 nucleotides read TGTGCCAGCAGTCGTGCGGGATCTAGCGGGAGTGGCGATGAGCAGTTCTTC. This encodes CASSRAGSSGSGDEQFF.